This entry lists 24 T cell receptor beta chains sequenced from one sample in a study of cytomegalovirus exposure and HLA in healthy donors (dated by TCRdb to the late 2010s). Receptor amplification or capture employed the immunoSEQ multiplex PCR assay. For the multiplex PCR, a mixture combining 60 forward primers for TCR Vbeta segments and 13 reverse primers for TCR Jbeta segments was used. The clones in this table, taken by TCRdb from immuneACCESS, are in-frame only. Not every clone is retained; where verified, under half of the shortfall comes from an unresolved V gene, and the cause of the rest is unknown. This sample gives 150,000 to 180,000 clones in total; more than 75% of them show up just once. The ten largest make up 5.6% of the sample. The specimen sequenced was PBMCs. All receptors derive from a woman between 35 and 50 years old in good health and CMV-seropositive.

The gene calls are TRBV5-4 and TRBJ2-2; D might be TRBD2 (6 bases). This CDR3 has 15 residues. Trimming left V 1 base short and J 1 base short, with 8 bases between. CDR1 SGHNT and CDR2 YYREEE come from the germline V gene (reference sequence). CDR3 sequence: CASSLRTMNTGELFF. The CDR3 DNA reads TGTGCCAGCAGCTTGCGGACTATGAACACCGGGGAGCTGTTTTTT.

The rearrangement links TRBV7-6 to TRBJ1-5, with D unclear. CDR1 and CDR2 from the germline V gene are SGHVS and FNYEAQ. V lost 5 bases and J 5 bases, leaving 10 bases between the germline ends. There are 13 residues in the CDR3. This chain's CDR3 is CASSINSYQPQHF. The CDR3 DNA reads TGTGCCAGCAGCATTAACAGTTATCAGCCCCAGCATTTT. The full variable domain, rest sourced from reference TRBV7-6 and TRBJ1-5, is GAGVSQSPRYKVTKRGQDVALRCDPISGHVSLYWYRQALGQGPEFLTYFNYEAQQDKSGLPNDRFSAERPEGSISTLTIQRTEQRDSAMYRCASSINSYQPQHFGDGTRLSIL.

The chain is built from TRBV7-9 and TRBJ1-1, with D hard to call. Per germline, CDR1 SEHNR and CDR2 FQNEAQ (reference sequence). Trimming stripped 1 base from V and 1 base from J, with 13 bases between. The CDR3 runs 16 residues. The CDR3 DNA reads TGTGCCAGCAGCTTAGATTCGCGGGGTTGGAACACTGAAGCTTTCTTT. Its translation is CASSLDSRGWNTEAFF.

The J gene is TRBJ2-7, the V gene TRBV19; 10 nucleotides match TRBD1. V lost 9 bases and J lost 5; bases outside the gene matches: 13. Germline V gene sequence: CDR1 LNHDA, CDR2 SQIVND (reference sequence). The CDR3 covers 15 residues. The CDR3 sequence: CASRRGQGKGDEQYF. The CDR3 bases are TGTGCCAGCCGCCGGGGACAGGGGAAAGGCGACGAGCAGTACTTC. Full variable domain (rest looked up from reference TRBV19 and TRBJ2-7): DGGITQSPKYLFRKEGQNVTLSCEQNLNHDAMYWYRQDPGQGLRLIYYSQIVNDFQKGDIAEGYSVSREKKESFPLTVTSAQKNPTAFYLCASRRGQGKGDEQYFGPGTRLTVT.

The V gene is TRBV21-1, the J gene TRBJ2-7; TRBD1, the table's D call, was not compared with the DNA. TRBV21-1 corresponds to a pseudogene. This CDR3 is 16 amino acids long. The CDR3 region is CASSAKDRGPLYEQYF. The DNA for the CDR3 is TGTGCCAGCAGCGCCAAGGACAGGGGACCTCTCTACGAGCAGTACTTC.

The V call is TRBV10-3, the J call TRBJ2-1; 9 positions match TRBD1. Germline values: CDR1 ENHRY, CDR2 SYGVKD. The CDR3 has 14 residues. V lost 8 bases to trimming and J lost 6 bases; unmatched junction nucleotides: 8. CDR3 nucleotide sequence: TGTGCCATCGGGGGGGACAGGGCGGTCAATGAGCAGTTCTTC. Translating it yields CAIGGDRAVNEQFF.

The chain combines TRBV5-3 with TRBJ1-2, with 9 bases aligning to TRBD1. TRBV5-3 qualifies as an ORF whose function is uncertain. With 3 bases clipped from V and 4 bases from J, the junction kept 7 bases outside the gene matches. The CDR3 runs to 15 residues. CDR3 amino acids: CARSYRTGDGYGYTF. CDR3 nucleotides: TGTGCCAGAAGCTACAGGACAGGGGACGGCTATGGCTACACCTTC.

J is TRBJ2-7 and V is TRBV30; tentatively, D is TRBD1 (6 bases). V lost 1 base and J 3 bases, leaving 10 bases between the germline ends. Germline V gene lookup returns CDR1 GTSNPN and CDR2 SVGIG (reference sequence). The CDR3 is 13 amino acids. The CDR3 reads CAWSGTDLYEQYF. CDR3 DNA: TGTGCCTGGAGTGGGACAGACCTCTACGAGCAGTACTTC.

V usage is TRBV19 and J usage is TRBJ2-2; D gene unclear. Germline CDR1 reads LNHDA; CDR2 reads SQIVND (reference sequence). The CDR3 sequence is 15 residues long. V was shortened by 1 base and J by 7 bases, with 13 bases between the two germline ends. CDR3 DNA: TGTGCCAGTAGTATAGGGGCGACCATAGGCGGGGAGCTGTTTTTT. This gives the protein CASSIGATIGGELFF.

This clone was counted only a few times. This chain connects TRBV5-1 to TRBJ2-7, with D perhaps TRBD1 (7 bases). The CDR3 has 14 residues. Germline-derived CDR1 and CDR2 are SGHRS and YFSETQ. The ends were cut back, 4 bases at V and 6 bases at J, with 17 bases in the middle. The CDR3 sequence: CASSAHSGGTEQYF. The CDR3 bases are TGCGCCAGCAGCGCTCATTCAGGGGGGACCGAGCAGTACTTC. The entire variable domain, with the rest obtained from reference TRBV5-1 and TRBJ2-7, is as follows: KAGVTQTPRYLIKTRGQQVTLSCSPISGHRSVSWYQQTPGQGLQFLFEYFSETQRNKGNFPGRFSGRQFSNSRSEMNVSTLELGDSALYLCASSAHSGGTEQYFGPGTRLTVT.

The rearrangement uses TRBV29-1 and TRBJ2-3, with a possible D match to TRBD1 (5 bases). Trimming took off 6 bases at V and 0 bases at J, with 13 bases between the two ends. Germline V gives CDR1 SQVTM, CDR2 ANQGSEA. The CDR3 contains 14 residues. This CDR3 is CSVNRGMSTDTQYF. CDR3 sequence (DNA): TGCAGCGTCAATAGGGGTATGAGCACAGATACGCAGTATTTT.

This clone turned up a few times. The CDR3 sequence is CASSLIGGLNTEAFF. The DNA for the CDR3 is TGTGCCAGCAGTTTAATTGGCGGATTGAACACTGAAGCTTTCTTT. The rearrangement uses TRBV28 and TRBJ1-1; D is unclear. The V and J ends lost 2 bases and 0 bases respectively, with 10 bases between them. CDR1 is MDHEN, CDR2 SYDVKM, per germline. There are 15 residues in the CDR3.

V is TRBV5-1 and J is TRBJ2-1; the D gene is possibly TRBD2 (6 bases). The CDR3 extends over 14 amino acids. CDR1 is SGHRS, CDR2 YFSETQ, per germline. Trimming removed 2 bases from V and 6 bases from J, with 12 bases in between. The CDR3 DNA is TGCGCCAGCAGCTTCGGGGCGGGACGCAATGAGCAGTTCTTC. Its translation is CASSFGAGRNEQFF.

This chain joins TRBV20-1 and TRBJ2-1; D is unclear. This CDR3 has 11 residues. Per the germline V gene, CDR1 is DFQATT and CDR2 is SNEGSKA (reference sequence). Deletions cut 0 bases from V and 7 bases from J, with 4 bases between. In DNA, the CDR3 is TGCAGTGCTAGAGATATTAATGAGCAGTTCTTC. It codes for CSARDINEQFF.

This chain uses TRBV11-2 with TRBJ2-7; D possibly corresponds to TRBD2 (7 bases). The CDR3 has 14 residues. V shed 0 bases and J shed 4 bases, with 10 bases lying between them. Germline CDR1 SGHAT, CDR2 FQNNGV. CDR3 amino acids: CASSLDRGAYEQYF. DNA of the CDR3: TGTGCCAGCAGCTTAGATCGGGGGGCGTACGAGCAGTACTTC.

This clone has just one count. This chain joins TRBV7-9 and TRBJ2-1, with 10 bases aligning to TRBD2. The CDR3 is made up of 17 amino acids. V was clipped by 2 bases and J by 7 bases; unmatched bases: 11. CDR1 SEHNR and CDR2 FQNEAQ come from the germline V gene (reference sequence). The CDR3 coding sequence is TGTGCCAGCAGCTTAATTGGACTAGCGGAGAGGGGGAATGAGCAGTTCTTC. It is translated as CASSLIGLAERGNEQFF.

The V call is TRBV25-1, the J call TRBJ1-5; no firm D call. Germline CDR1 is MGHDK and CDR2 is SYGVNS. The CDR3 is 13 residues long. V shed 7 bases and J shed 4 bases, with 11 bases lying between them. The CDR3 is CASNLRSNQPQHF. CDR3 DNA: TGTGCCAGCAACTTACGGTCTAATCAGCCCCAGCATTTT.

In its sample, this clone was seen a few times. The chain's CDR3 is CASSGFRLGRGNQPQHF. The CDR3 bases are TGTGCCAGTAGTGGATTTAGGTTGGGCAGGGGTAATCAGCCCCAGCATTTT. The chain links TRBV19 to TRBJ1-5; D may be TRBD1 (6 bases). Looked up from germline, CDR1 is LNHDA and CDR2 is SQIVND (reference sequence). Trimming took 5 bases from V and 4 from J, leaving 21 bases between them. The CDR3 is 17 residues long.

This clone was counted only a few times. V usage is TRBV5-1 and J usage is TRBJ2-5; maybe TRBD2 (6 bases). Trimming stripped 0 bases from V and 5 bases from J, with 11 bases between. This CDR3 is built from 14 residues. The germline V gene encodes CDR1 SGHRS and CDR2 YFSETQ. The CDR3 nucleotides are TGCGCCAGCAGCTTGGCCGCAGGAGGGGAGACCCAGTACTTC. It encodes CASSLAAGGETQYF. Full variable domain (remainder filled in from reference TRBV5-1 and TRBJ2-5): KAGVTQTPRYLIKTRGQQVTLSCSPISGHRSVSWYQQTPGQGLQFLFEYFSETQRNKGNFPGRFSGRQFSNSRSEMNVSTLELGDSALYLCASSLAAGGETQYFGPGTRLLVL.

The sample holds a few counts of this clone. CDR3 in amino acids: CASSLLADNEQFF. CDR3 DNA: TGTGCCAGCAGCTTACTAGCAGACAATGAGCAGTTCTTC. The chain is built from TRBV11-3 and TRBJ2-1; possible D gene TRBD2, 5 bases. CDR1 SGHNT and CDR2 YENEEA come from the germline V gene. The CDR3 sequence is 13 residues long. Trimming took 2 bases from V and 5 from J, leaving 7 bases between them.

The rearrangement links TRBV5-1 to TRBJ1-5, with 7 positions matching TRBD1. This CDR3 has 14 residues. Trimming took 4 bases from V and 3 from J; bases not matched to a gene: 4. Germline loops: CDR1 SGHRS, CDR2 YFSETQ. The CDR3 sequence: CASSIGTVNQPQHF. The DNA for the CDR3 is TGCGCCAGCAGCATCGGGACAGTCAATCAGCCCCAGCATTTT.

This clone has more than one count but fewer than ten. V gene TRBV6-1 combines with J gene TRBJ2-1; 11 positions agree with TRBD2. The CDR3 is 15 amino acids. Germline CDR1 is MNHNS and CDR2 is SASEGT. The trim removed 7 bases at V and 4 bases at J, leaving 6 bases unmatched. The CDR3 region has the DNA TGTGCCAGCATCCGACTAGCGGGATCTTACAATGAGCAGTTCTTC. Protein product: CASIRLAGSYNEQFF.

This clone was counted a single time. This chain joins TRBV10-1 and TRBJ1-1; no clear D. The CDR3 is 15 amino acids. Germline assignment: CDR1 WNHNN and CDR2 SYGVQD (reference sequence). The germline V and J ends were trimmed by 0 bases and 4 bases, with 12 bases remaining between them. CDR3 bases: TGCGCCAGCAGTGAGTCACCGGGTCTACGCACTGAAGCTTTCTTT. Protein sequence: CASSESPGLRTEAFF.

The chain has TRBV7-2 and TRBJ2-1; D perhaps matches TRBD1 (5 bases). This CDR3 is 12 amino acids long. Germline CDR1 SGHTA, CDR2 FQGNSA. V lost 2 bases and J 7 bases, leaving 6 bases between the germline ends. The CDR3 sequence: CASSLPGNEQFF. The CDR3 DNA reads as TGTGCCAGCAGCTTACCAGGGAATGAGCAGTTCTTC.